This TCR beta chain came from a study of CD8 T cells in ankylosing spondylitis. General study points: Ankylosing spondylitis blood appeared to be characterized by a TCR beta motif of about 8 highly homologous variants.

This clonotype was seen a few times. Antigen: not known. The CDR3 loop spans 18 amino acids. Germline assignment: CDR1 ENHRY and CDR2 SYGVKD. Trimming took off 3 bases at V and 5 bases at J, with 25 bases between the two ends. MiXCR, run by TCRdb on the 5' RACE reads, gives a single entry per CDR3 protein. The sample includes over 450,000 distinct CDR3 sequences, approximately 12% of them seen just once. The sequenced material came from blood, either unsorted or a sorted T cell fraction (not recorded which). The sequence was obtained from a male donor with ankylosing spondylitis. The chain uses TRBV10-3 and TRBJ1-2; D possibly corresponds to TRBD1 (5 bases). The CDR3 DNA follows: TGTGCCATCAGTGAAATTGGAACAGGCCCAGAGGCTTTATATGGCTACACCTTC. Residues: CAISEIGTGPEALYGYTF.